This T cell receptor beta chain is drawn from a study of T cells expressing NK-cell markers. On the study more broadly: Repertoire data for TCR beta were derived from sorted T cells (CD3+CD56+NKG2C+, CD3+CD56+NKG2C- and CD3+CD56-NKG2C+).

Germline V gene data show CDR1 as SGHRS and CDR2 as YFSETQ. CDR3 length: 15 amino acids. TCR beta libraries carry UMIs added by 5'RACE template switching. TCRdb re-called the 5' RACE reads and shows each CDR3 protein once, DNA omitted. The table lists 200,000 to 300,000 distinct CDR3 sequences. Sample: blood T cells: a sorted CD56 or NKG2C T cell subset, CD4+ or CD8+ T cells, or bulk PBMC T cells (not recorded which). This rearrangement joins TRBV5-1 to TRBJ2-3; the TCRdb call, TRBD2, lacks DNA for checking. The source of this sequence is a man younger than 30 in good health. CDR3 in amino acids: CASSLNTRGTDTQYF.